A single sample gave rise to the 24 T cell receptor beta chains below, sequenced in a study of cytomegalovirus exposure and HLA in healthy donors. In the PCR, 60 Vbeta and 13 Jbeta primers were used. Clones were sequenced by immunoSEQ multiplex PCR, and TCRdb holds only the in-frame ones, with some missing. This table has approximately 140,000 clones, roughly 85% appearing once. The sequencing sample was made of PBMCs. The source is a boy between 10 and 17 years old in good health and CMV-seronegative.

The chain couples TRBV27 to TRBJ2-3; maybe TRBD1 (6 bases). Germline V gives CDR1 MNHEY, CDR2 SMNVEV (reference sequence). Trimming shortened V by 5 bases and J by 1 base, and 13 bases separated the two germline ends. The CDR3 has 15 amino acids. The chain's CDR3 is CASSRLAGGTDTQYF. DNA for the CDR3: TGTGCCAGCAGTCGCCTGGCAGGGGGCACAGATACGCAGTATTTT.

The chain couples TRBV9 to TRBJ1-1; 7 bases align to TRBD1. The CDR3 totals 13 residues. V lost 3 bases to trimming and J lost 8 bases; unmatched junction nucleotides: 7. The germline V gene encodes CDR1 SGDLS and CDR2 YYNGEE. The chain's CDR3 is CASSGTTGYEAFF. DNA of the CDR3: TGTGCCAGCAGCGGTACGACAGGGTACGAAGCTTTCTTT.

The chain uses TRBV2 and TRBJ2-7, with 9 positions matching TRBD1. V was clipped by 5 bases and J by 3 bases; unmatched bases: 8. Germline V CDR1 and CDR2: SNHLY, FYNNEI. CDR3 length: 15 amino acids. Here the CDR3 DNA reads TGTGCCAGCAGTTCCGCGGGACAGGGTGACTACGAGCAGTACTTC. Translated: CASSSAGQGDYEQYF.

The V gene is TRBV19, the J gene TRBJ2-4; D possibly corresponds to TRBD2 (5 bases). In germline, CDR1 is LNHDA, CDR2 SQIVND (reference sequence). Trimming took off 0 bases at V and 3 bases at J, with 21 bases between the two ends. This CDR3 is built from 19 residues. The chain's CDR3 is CASSIDSRNRGLNKNIQYF. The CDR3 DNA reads TGTGCCAGTAGTATAGATTCAAGGAACCGGGGTTTGAACAAAAACATTCAGTACTTC.

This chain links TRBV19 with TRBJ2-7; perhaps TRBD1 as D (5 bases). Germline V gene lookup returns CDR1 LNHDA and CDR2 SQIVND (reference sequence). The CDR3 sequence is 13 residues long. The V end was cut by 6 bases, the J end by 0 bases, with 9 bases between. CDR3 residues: CASRQDGSYEQYF. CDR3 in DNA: TGTGCCAGTAGACAGGACGGCTCCTACGAGCAGTACTTC. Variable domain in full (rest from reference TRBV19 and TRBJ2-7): DGGITQSPKYLFRKEGQNVTLSCEQNLNHDAMYWYRQDPGQGLRLIYYSQIVNDFQKGDIAEGYSVSREKKESFPLTVTSAQKNPTAFYLCASRQDGSYEQYFGPGTRLTVT.

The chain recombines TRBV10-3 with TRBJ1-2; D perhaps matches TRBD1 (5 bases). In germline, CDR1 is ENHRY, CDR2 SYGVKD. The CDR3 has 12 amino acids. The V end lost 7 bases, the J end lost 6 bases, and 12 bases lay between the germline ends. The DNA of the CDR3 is TGTGCCATCACTGACGGGGGTAATGGCTACACCTTC. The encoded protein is CAITDGGNGYTF.

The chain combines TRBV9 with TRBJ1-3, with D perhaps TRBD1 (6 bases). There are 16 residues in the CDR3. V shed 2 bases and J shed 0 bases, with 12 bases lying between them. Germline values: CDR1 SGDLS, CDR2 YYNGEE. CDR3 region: CASSVTGLSSGNTIYF. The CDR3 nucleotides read TGTGCCAGCAGCGTGACAGGTCTCAGCTCTGGAAACACCATATATTTT.

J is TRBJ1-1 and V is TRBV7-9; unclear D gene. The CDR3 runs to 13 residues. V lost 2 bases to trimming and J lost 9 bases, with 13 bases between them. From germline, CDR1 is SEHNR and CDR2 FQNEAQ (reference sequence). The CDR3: CASSLRADSKAFF. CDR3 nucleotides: TGTGCCAGCAGCTTAAGGGCGGACTCCAAAGCTTTCTTT.

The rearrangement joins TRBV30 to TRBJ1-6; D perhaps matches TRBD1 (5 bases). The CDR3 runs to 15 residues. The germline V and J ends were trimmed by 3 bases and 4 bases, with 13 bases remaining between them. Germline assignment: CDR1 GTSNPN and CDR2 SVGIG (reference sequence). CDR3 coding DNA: TGTGCCTGGAGCCTAACCGGGGGTTATAATTCACCCCTCCACTTT. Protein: CAWSLTGGYNSPLHF. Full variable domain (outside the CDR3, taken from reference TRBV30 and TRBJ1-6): SQTIHQWPATLVQPVGSPLSLECTVEGTSNPNLYWYRQAAGRGLQLLFYSVGIGQISSEVPQNLSASRPQDRQFILSSKKLLLSDSGFYLCAWSLTGGYNSPLHFGNGTRLTVT.

The CDR3 sequence: CAWSLTPSGELFF. CDR3 nucleotides: TGTGCCTGGAGTCTAACCCCCTCCGGGGAGCTGTTTTTT. The chain is built from TRBV30 and TRBJ2-2; D not certain. Germline CDR1 GTSNPN, CDR2 SVGIG (reference sequence). The V end lost 2 bases, the J end lost 6 bases, and 10 bases lay between the germline ends. The CDR3 has 13 residues.

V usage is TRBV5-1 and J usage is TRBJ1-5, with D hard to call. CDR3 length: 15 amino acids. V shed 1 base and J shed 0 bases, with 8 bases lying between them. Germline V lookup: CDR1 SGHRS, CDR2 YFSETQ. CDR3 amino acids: CASSLRGNSNQPQHF. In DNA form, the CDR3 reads TGCGCCAGCAGCTTGCGGGGAAATAGCAATCAGCCCCAGCATTTT. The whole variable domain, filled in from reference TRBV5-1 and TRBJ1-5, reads KAGVTQTPRYLIKTRGQQVTLSCSPISGHRSVSWYQQTPGQGLQFLFEYFSETQRNKGNFPGRFSGRQFSNSRSEMNVSTLELGDSALYLCASSLRGNSNQPQHFGDGTRLSIL.

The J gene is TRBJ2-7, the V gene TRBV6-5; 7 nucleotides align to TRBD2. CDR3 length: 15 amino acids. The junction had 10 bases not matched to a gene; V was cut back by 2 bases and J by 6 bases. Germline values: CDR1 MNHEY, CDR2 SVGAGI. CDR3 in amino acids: CASSYAGRGTGEQYF. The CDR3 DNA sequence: TGTGCCAGCAGTTACGCAGGGCGGGGGACCGGCGAGCAGTACTTC.

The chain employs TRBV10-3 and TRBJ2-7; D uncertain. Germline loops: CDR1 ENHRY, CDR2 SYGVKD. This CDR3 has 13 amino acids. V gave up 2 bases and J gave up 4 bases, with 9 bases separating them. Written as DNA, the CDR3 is TGTGCCATCAGTGAGCCTACCCAATACGAGCAGTACTTC. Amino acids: CAISEPTQYEQYF.

The CDR3 bases are TGTGCCATCACTAGCGGGAGGGTCAGCTCCTACAATGAGCAGTTCTTC. Protein: CAITSGRVSSYNEQFF. V is TRBV2 and J is TRBJ2-1, with 13 positions matching TRBD2. Germline loops: CDR1 SNHLY, CDR2 FYNNEI. The CDR3 loop spans 16 amino acids. V trimming: 10 bases; J trimming: 0 bases; junction bases outside the gene matches: 6.

The CDR3 region has the DNA TGTGCCTGTCGCCCGGGACTAGCGGGAGGGCCTGTCGACAATGAGCAGTTCTTC. Translated, it gives CACRPGLAGGPVDNEQFF. This chain links TRBV30 with TRBJ2-1, with 16 bases that match TRBD2. Germline CDR1 and CDR2: GTSNPN and SVGIG (reference sequence). The CDR3 length is 18 residues. V shed 6 bases and J 5 bases; nucleotides not matched to a gene: 13.

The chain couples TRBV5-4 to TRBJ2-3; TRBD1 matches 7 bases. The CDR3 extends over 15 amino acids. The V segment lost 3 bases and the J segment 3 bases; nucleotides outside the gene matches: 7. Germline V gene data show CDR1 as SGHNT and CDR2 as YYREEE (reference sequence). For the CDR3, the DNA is TGTGCCAGCAGCTCACAGACAGGGCCTACAGATACGCAGTATTTT. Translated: CASSSQTGPTDTQYF.

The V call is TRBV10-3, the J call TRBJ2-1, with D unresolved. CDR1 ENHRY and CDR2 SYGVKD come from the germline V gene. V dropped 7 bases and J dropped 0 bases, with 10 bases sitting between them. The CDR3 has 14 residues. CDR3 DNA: TGTGCCATCATGAATCTGAGCTCCTACAATGAGCAGTTCTTC. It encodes CAIMNLSSYNEQFF.

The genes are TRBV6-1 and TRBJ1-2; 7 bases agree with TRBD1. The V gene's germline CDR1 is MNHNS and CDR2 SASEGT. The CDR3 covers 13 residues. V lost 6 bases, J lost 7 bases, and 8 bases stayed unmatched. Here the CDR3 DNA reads TGTGCCAGCAGGGTAACAGGGGAGGCTGGCTACACCTTC. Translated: CASRVTGEAGYTF.

CDR3 in DNA: TGTGCCAGCAGCCAAGATCAGGGGGCCTACAATGAGCAGTTCTTC. Its protein is CASSQDQGAYNEQFF. This chain links TRBV7-2 with TRBJ2-1; 7 bases map to TRBD1. Trimming at V came to 5 bases and at J to 2 bases, leaving 6 bases not matched to a gene. CDR3 size: 15 residues. The germline V gene has CDR1 SGHTA and CDR2 FQGNSA. Drawing the rest from reference TRBV7-2 and TRBJ2-1, the complete variable domain is GAGVSQSPSNKVTEKGKDVELRCDPISGHTALYWYRQSLGQGLEFLIYFQGNSAPDKSGLPSDRFSAERTGGSVSTLTIQRTQQEDSAVYLCASSQDQGAYNEQFFGPGTRLTVL.

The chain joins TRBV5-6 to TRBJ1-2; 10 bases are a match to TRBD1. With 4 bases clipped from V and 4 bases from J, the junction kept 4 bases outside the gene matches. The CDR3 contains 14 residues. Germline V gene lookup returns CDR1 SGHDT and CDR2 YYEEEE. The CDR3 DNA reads TGTGCCAGCAGCCCGAGGACAGGGGGCTATGGCTACACCTTC. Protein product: CASSPRTGGYGYTF.

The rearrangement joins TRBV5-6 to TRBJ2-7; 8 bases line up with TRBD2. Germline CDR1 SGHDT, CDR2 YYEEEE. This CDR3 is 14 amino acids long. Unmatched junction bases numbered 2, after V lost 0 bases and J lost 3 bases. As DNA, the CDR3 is TGTGCCAGCAGCTTGGCCGGGACTAGCTACGAGCAGTACTTC. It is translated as CASSLAGTSYEQYF.

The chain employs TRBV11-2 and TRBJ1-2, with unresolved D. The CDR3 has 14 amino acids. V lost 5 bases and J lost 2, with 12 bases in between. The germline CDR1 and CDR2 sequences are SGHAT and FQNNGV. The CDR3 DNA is TGTGCCAGCAGCCCCGGCGGCTGGAACTATGGCTACACCTTC. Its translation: CASSPGGWNYGYTF.

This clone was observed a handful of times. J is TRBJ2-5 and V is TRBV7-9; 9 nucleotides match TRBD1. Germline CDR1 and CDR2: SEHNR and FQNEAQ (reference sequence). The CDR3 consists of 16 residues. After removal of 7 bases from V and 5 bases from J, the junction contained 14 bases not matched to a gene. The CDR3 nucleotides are TGTGCCAGCAACGCCCTCGGGGACAGGGACGGCGAGACCCAGTACTTC. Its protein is CASNALGDRDGETQYF. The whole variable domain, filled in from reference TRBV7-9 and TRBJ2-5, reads DTGVSQNPRHKITKRGQNVTFRCDPISEHNRLYWYRQTLGQGPEFLTYFQNEAQLEKSRLLSDRFSAERPKGSFSTLEIQRTEQGDSAMYLCASNALGDRDGETQYFGPGTRLLVL.

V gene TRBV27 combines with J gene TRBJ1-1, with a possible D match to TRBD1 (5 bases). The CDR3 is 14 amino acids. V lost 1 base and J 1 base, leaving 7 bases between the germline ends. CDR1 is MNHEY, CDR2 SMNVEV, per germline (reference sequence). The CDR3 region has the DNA TGTGCCAGCAGTTTATGGGGCCAGAACACTGAAGCTTTCTTT. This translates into CASSLWGQNTEAFF.